Included here is one T cell receptor beta chain sequence, with context. Its specificity is unknown. Assay used: immunoSEQ multiplex PCR; TCRdb lists only in-frame clones, some missing. The table records 9,500 to 15,000 clones, about 75% of them present only once. The data belong to a study of OX40 agonist ivuxolimab in advanced cancers. In the study overall: Head and neck, renal cell, melanoma or hepatocellular carcinoma were the cancers that dose-escalation patients had.

Study-wide points: CD4+ and CD8+ blood T cells expanded clonally by week 6 at 0.1 to 3.0 mg/kg.

The CDR3 loop spans 15 amino acids. Germline V gene sequence: CDR1 SEHNR, CDR2 FQNEAQ (reference sequence). V was clipped by 4 bases and J by 3 bases; unmatched bases: 9. The sequence was obtained from an adult with an advanced solid tumor such as melanoma, head and neck, liver or kidney cancer. The material sequenced was CD4+ or CD8+ T cells sorted from blood, taken in a trial of the OX40 agonist ivuxolimab. This chain uses TRBV7-9 with TRBJ2-7; 7 nucleotides line up with TRBD2. The CDR3: CASSSSLGGYYEQYF. CDR3 nucleotide sequence: TGTGCCAGCAGCTCGTCCCTCGGGGGGTACTACGAGCAGTACTTC.